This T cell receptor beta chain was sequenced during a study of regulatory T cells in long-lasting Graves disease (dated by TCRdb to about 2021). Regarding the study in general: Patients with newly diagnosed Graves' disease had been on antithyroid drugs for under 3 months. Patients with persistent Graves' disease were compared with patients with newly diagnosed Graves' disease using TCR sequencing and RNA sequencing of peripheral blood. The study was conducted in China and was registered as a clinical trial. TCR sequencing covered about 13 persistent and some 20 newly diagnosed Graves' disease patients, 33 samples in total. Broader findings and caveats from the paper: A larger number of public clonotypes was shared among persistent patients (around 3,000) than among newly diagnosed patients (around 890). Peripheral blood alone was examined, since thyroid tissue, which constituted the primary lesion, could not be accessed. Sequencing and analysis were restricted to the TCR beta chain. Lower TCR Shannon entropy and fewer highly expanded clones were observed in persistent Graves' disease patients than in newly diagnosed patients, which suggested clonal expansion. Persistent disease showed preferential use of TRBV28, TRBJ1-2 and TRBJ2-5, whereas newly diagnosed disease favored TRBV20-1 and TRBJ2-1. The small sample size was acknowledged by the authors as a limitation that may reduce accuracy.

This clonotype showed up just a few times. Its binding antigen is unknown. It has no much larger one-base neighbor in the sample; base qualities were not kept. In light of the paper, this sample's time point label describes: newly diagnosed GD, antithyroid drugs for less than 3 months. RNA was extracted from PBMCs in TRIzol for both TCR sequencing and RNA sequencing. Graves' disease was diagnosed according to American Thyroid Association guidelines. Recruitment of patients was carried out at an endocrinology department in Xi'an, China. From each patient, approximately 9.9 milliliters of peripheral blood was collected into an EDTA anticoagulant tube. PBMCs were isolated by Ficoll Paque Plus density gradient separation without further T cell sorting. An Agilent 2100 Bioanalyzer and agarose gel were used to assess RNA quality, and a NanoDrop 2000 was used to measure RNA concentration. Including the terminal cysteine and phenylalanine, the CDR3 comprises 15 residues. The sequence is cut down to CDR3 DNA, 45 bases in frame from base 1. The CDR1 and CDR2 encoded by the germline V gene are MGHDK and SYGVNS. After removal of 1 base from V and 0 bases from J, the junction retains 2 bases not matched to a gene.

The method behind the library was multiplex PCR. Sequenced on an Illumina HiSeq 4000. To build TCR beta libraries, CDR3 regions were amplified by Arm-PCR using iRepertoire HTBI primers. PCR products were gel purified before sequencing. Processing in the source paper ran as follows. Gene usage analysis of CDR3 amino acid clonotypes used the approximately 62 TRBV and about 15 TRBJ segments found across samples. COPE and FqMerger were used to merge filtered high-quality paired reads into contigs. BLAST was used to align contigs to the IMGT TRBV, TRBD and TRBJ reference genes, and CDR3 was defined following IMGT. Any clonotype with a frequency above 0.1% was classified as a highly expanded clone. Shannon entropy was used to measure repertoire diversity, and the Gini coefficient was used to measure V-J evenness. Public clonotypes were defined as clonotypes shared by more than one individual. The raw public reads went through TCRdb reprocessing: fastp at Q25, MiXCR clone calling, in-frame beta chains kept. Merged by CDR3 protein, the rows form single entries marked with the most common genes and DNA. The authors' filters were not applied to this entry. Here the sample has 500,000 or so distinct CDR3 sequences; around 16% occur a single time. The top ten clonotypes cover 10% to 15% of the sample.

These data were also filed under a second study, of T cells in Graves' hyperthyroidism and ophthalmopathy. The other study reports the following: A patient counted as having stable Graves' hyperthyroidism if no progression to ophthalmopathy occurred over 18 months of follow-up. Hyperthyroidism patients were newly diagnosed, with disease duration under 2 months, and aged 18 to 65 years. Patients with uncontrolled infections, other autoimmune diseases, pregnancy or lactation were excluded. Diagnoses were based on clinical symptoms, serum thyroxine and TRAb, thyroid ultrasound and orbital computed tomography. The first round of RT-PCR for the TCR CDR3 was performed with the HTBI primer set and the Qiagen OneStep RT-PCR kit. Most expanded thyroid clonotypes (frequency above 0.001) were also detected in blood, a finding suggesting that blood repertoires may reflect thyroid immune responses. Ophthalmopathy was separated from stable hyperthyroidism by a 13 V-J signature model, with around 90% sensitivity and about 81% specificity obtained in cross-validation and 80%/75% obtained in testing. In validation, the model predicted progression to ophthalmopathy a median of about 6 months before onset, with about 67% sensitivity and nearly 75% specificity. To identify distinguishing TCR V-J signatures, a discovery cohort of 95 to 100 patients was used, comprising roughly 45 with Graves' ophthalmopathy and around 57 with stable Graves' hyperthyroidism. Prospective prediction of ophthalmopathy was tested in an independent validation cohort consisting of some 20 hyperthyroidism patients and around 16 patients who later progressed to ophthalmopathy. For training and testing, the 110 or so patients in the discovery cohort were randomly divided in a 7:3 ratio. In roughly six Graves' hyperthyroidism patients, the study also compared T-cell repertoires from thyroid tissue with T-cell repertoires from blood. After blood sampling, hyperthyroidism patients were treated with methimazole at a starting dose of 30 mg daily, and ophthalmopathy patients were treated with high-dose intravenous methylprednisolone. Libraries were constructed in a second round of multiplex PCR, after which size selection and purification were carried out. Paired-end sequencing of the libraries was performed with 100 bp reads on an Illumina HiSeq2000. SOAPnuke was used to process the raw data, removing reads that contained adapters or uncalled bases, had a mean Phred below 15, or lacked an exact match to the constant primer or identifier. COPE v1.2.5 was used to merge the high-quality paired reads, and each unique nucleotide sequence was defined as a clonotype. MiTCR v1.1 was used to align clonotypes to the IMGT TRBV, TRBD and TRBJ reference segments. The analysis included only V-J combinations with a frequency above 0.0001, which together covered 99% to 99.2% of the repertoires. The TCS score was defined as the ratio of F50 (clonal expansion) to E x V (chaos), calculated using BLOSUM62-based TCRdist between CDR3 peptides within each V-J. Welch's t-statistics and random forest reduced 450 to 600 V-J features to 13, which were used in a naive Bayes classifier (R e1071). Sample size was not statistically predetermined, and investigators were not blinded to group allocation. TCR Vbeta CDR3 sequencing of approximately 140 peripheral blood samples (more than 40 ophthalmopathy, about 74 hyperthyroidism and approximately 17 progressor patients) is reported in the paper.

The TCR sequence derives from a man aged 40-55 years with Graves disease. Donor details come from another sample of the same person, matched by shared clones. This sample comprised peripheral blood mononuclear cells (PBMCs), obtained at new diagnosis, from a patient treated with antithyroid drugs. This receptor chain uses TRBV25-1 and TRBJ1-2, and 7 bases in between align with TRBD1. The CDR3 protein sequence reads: CASSESQGTNYGYTF. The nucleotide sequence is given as TGTGCCAGCAGTGAATCACAGGGGACTAACTATGGCTACACCTTC.